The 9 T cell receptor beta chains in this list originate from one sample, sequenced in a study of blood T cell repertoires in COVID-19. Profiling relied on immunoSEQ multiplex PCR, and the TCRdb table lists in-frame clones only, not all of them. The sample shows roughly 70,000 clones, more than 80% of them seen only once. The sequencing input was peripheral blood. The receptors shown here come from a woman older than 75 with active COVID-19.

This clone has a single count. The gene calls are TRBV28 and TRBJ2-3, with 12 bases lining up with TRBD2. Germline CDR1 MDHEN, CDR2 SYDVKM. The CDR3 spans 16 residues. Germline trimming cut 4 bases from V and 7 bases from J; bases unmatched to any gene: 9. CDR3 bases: TGTGCCAGCAGTTCCCGACTAGCGGGAGTGCGGTATACGCAGTATTTT. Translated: CASSSRLAGVRYTQYF.

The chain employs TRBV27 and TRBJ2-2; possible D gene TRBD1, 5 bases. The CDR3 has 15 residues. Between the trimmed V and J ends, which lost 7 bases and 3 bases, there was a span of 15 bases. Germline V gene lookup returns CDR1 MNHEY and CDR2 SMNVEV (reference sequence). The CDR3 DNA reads TGTGCCAGCACCCCCGGGCAGGGATACACCGGGGAGCTGTTTTTT. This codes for CASTPGQGYTGELFF.

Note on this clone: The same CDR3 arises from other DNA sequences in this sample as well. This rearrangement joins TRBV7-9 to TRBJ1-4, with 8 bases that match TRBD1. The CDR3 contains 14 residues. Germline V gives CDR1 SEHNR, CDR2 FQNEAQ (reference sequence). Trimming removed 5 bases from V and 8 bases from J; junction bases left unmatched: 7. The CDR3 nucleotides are TGTGCCAGCAGCCTTGGACAGGGCGGGGAAAAACTGTTTTTT. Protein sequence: CASSLGQGGEKLFF.

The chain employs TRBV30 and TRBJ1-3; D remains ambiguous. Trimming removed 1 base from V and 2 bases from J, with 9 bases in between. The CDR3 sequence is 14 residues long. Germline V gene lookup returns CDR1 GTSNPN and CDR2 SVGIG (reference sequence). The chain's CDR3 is CAWSATLAGNTIYF. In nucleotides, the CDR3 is TGTGCCTGGAGTGCCACTTTGGCTGGAAACACCATATATTTT.

Here the CDR3 reads CASSWTSGRAGNEQFF. As DNA, the CDR3 is TGCGCCAGCAGCTGGACTAGCGGGAGGGCGGGAAATGAGCAGTTCTTC. The genes are TRBV4-1 and TRBJ2-1; the match to TRBD2 covers 15 bases. Germline CDR1 reads MGHRA; CDR2 reads YSYEKL. V lost 5 bases and J lost 7; bases outside the gene matches: 6. The length of the CDR3 is 16 residues.

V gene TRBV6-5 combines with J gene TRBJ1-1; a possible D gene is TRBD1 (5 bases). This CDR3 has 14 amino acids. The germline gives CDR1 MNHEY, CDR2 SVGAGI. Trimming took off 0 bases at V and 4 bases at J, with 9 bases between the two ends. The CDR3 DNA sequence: TGTGCCAGCAGTTACTCCCAGGGAGGCACTGAAGCTTTCTTT. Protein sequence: CASSYSQGGTEAFF.

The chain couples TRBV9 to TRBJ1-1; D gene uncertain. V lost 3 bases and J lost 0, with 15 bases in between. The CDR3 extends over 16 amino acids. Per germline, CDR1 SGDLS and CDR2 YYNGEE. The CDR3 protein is CASSAQSPGLNTEAFF. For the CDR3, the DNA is TGTGCCAGCAGCGCACAGTCCCCTGGGTTGAACACTGAAGCTTTCTTT.

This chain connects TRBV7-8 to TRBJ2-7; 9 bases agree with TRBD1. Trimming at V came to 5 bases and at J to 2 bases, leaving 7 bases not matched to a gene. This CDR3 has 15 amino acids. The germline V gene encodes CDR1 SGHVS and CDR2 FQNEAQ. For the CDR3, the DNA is TGTGCCAGCAGCGCCCACGGGACAGGGCCCTACGAGCAGTACTTC. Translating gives CASSAHGTGPYEQYF.

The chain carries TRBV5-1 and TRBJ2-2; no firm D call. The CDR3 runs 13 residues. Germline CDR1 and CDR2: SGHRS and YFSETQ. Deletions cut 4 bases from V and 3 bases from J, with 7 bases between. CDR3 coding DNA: TGCGCCAGCAGCCTAGTAGACACCGGGGAGCTGTTTTTT. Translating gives CASSLVDTGELFF.